This T cell receptor beta chain originates from a study of cytomegalovirus exposure and HLA in healthy donors. A multiplex PCR was run with 60 Vbeta primers and 13 Jbeta primers. Clones were read by immunoSEQ multiplex PCR, and TCRdb kept only the in-frame ones, dropping some. Counted here are roughly 130,000 clones, roughly two thirds occurring once; the ten biggest clones make up 1.6%. CDR1 and CDR2 (germline): MNHEY, SVGAGI. The CDR3 has 15 residues. J was trimmed by 6 bases and V by 6 bases; bases with no gene match: 7. This clone was observed a single time. The chain combines TRBV6-5 with TRBJ2-1; 11 positions match TRBD2. This sequence originates from a man aged 25 to 40 in good health and CMV-seropositive. Sequencing input: PBMCs. CDR3 region: CASSQLAGEGNEQFF. CDR3 nucleotide sequence: TGTGCCAGCAGCCAACTAGCGGGAGAAGGCAATGAGCAGTTCTTC.